The next 15 T cell receptor beta chains were all read from a single sample in a study of CD8+CD57+ T cells in acquired aplastic anemia. Genomic DNA served as template for TCR beta VDJ and CDR3 profiling. MiXCR was run by TCRdb on the reads, yielding one entry per CDR3 protein. The table includes some 150,000 distinct CDR3 sequences, 65% to 75% detected once. By flow cytometry, patients selected for sequencing had shown an expansion of CD8+CD57+ cells. Input material: sorted CD4+, CD8+, or CD8+CD57+ T cells (not recorded which) from PBMCs. These receptors were taken from a human donor with aplastic anemia.

V and J are TRBV29-1 and TRBJ1-2, with 7 bases lining up with TRBD1. Per germline, CDR1 SQVTM and CDR2 ANQGSEA. This CDR3 region has 13 residues. The V gene end was trimmed by 6 bases and the J gene end by 1 base; junction bases not matched to a gene: 5. CDR3 bases: TGCAGCGTCGGGACAGACTTTAACTATGGCTACACCTTC. Protein: CSVGTDFNYGYTF.

This clonotype was seen a handful of times. The genes are TRBV29-1 and TRBJ2-1; 13 nucleotides agree with TRBD2. CDR1 and CDR2 (germline): SQVTM, ANQGSEA. This CDR3 is built from 14 residues. V was pared by 4 bases and J by 6 bases, with 3 bases of the junction left unmatched. DNA for the CDR3: TGCAGCGTTGCGGGACTAGCGGGGCGCAATGAGCAGTTCTTC. The encoded protein is CSVAGLAGRNEQFF.

The CDR3 is CASSRWDRDETQYF. Here the CDR3 DNA reads TGTGCCAGCAGCCGGTGGGACAGGGATGAGACCCAGTACTTC. The chain employs TRBV7-8 and TRBJ2-5, with 9 bases identical to TRBD1. Germline V gene data show CDR1 as SGHVS and CDR2 as FQNEAQ. Trimming cost V 5 bases and J 5 bases; bases outside gene matches: 6. This CDR3 spans 14 amino acids.

This clonotype was counted many times. V usage is TRBV6-4 and J usage is TRBJ2-1; 8 bases are shared with TRBD1. V was pared by 2 bases and J by 0 bases, with 0 bases of the junction left unmatched. The CDR3 loop spans 15 amino acids. Germline V gene lookup returns CDR1 MRHNA and CDR2 SNTAGT. CDR3 sequence reads: CASSDTGGSYNEQFF. DNA for the CDR3: TGTGCCAGCAGTGACACAGGGGGCTCCTACAATGAGCAGTTCTTC.

The rearrangement links TRBV20-1 to TRBJ1-1; D remains unclear. Germline CDR1 DFQATT, CDR2 SNEGSKA (reference sequence). Trimming took 3 bases from V and 4 from J, leaving 18 bases between them. The CDR3 sequence is 15 residues long. The CDR3 sequence: CSASYYDTQGTEAFF. For the CDR3, the DNA is TGCAGTGCTAGCTATTACGACACGCAAGGCACTGAAGCTTTCTTT.

The V call is TRBV5-1, the J call TRBJ2-7; TRBD1 agrees at 9 bases. Looked up from germline, CDR1 is SGHRS and CDR2 is YFSETQ. The CDR3 extends over 14 amino acids. J was trimmed by 3 bases and V by 3 bases; bases with no gene match: 4. CDR3 sequence: CASSWGTGNYEQYF. The CDR3 bases are TGCGCCAGCAGCTGGGGGACAGGGAACTACGAGCAGTACTTC.

The chain is built from TRBV20-1 and TRBJ1-1; D uncertain. CDR3 length: 15 residues. Germline V lookup: CDR1 DFQATT, CDR2 SNEGSKA (reference sequence). Trimming took 0 bases from V and 2 from J, leaving 13 bases between them. This CDR3 is CSARDLNWLNTEAFF. In DNA form, the CDR3 reads TGCAGTGCTAGAGATCTGAATTGGCTAAACACTGAAGCTTTCTTT.

The chain links TRBV10-3 to TRBJ1-3; TRBD1 might be the D (6 bases). Trimming pared 2 bases from V and 2 bases from J, leaving 19 bases between. Germline values: CDR1 ENHRY, CDR2 SYGVKD. The CDR3 spans 18 residues. The CDR3 sequence is CAISELGGRGSTGNTIYF. As DNA, the CDR3 is TGTGCCATCAGTGAGCTGGGGGGCAGGGGCTCAACTGGAAACACCATATATTTT.

The gene calls are TRBV11-2 and TRBJ1-2; the D is unclear. V gave up 1 base and J gave up 3 bases, with 3 bases separating them. Germline-derived CDR1 and CDR2 are SGHAT and FQNNGV. The CDR3 totals 12 residues. The CDR3 reads CASSLGDYGYTF. The CDR3 DNA is TGTGCCAGCAGCTTAGGAGACTATGGCTACACCTTC.

The V and J genes are TRBV7-2 and TRBJ2-7; 8 bases fit TRBD1. CDR1 and CDR2 (germline): SGHTA, FQGNSA. After removal of 8 bases from V and 5 bases from J, the junction contained 8 bases not matched to a gene. This CDR3 contains 13 residues. This CDR3 is CASGPTGENEQYF. The DNA of the CDR3 is TGTGCCAGCGGGCCGACAGGGGAAAACGAGCAGTACTTC.

V usage is TRBV2 and J usage is TRBJ2-7; tentatively, D is TRBD2 (6 bases). The CDR3 extends over 13 amino acids. V lost 8 bases and J lost 0, with 11 bases in between. From germline, CDR1 is SNHLY and CDR2 FYNNEI. The CDR3 DNA reads as TGTGCCAGCCGGGACTTGCCCTCCTACGAGCAGTACTTC. Translating gives CASRDLPSYEQYF. Complete variable domain (other parts from reference TRBV2 and TRBJ2-7): EPEVTQTPSHQVTQMGQEVILRCVPISNHLYFYWYRQILGQKVEFLVSFYNNEISEKSEIFDDQFSVERPDGSNFTLKIRSTKLEDSAMYFCASRDLPSYEQYFGPGTRLTVT.

CDR3 loop: CASSVAGTGDEKLFF. Written as DNA, the CDR3 is TGTGCCAGCAGCGTAGCCGGGACAGGGGATGAAAAACTGTTTTTT. The chain recombines TRBV9 with TRBJ1-4; TRBD1 agrees at 10 bases. Germline V gives CDR1 SGDLS, CDR2 YYNGEE. Germline trimming cut 0 bases from V and 6 bases from J; bases unmatched to any gene: 2. This CDR3 has 15 amino acids.

The rearrangement uses TRBV9 and TRBJ2-7; D possibly uses TRBD1 or TRBD2 (6 bases each). CDR3 length equals 15 residues. CDR1 is SGDLS, CDR2 YYNGEE, per germline. Trimming took 1 base from V and 5 from J, leaving 16 bases between them. As DNA, the CDR3 is TGTGCCAGCAGCGTACCCGTTGGGGGGCGGAACGAGCAGTACTTC. Translating gives CASSVPVGGRNEQYF.

The chain is built from TRBV7-8 and TRBJ2-7; D not certain. The J call may be mistaken, given a closer DNA end match to TRBJ2-1. CDR1 and CDR2 from the germline V gene are SGHVS and FQNEAQ. CDR3 length: 13 residues. The CDR3, as DNA: TGTGCCAGCCGGCTTAGTCGGGACAATGAGCAGTTCTTC. Its protein is CASRLSRDNEQFF.

The chain links TRBV29-1 to TRBJ1-2; 9 bases agree with TRBD1. Germline assignment: CDR1 SQVTM and CDR2 ANQGSEA. V gave up 4 bases and J gave up 7 bases; unmatched junction bases: 7. CDR3 size: 13 residues. The CDR3 is CSVAKQGAGGYTF. DNA for the CDR3: TGCAGCGTTGCTAAACAGGGGGCGGGTGGCTACACCTTC.